This passage covers 19 T cell receptor beta chains from one sample sequenced in a study of T-cell reconstitution after alpha-beta-depleted transplantation in children. Unique molecular identifiers tagged the TCRbeta library. TCRdb ran MiXCR on the PCR reads and lists one entry per CDR3 protein. Here the sample spans some 550,000 distinct CDR3 sequences, 15% to 20% being singletons. The specimen was PBMCs from the stem cell graft donor, collected from the stem cell graft. The receptors derive from a human donor who donated a stem cell graft to a child with acute lymphoblastic leukemia.

This clonotype was detected only a few times. This chain joins TRBV7-9 and TRBJ1-2; 11 bases agree with TRBD1. The length of the CDR3 is 17 residues. Germline loops: CDR1 SEHNR, CDR2 FQNEAQ (reference sequence). Trimming took 4 bases from V and 5 from J; bases not matched to a gene: 12. This CDR3 reads CASSSGVRDRGNYGYTF. CDR3 in DNA: TGTGCCAGCAGCTCTGGGGTCCGGGACAGGGGGAATTATGGCTACACCTTC.

The sample holds a few counts of this clonotype. The V call is TRBV5-1, the J call TRBJ2-1; no definite D call. The CDR3 is made up of 13 amino acids. Germline CDR1 and CDR2: SGHRS and YFSETQ. V dropped 1 base and J dropped 4 bases, with 6 bases sitting between them. Here the CDR3 DNA reads TGCGCCAGCAGCTTGATCCAGTACAATGAGCAGTTCTTC. Translated, it gives CASSLIQYNEQFF.

V is TRBV7-9 and J is TRBJ2-1; 12 bases fit TRBD2. Germline V gene data show CDR1 as SEHNR and CDR2 as FQNEAQ (reference sequence). Germline trimming cut 4 bases from V and 7 bases from J; bases unmatched to any gene: 8. This CDR3 is 16 amino acids long. The CDR3 is CASSSFLAGGPNEQFF. For the CDR3, the DNA is TGTGCCAGCAGCTCCTTTCTAGCGGGAGGGCCGAATGAGCAGTTCTTC. Together with reference TRBV7-9 and TRBJ2-1, the CDR3 gives the full variable domain: DTGVSQNPRHKITKRGQNVTFRCDPISEHNRLYWYRQTLGQGPEFLTYFQNEAQLEKSRLLSDRFSAERPKGSFSTLEIQRTEQGDSAMYLCASSSFLAGGPNEQFFGPGTRLTVL.

The chain joins TRBV7-6 to TRBJ1-5; D gene uncertain. Germline loops: CDR1 SGHVS, CDR2 FNYEAQ. The CDR3 length is 15 residues. V was pared by 0 bases and J by 7 bases, with 13 bases between. DNA of the CDR3: TGTGCCAGCAGCTTAGCGGCCGGATCCGGGCAGCCCCAGCATTTT. This encodes CASSLAAGSGQPQHF. Together with reference TRBV7-6 and TRBJ1-5, the CDR3 gives the full variable domain: GAGVSQSPRYKVTKRGQDVALRCDPISGHVSLYWYRQALGQGPEFLTYFNYEAQQDKSGLPNDRFSAERPEGSISTLTIQRTEQRDSAMYRCASSLAAGSGQPQHFGDGTRLSIL.

The gene calls are TRBV27 and TRBJ2-5; D is perhaps TRBD1 (6 bases). Germline loops: CDR1 MNHEY, CDR2 SMNVEV (reference sequence). This CDR3 region has 15 residues. Trimming removed 5 bases at V and 5 bases at J, with 18 bases between. CDR3 nucleotide sequence: TGTGCCAGCAGTGCCTCCCACAGGGTCTGGGAGACCCAGTACTTC. Residues: CASSASHRVWETQYF.

The chain links TRBV20-1 to TRBJ2-7, with TRBD1 as a possible D gene (6 bases). This CDR3 comprises 13 residues. Looked up from germline, CDR1 is DFQATT and CDR2 is SNEGSKA (reference sequence). V was pared by 6 bases and J by 1 base, with 13 bases between. CDR3 protein: CSAARQDSYEQYF. Here the CDR3 DNA reads TGCAGTGCCGCCCGACAGGATTCCTACGAGCAGTACTTC.

Ten or more counts support this clonotype. This sequence joins TRBV12-3 or TRBV12-4 and TRBJ2-1; TRBD1 agrees at 9 bases. The trim removed 3 bases at V and 4 bases at J, leaving 4 bases unmatched. This CDR3 has 15 amino acids. CDR3 in amino acids: CASSFRQGGYNEQFF. CDR3 nucleotides: TGTGCCAGCAGTTTTCGACAGGGGGGTTACAATGAGCAGTTCTTC.

CDR3 sequence reads: CASSLGQTEAFF. CDR3 in DNA: TGTGCCAGCAGCTTAGGACAGACTGAAGCTTTCTTT. J is TRBJ1-1 and V is TRBV5-5; D is possibly TRBD1 (6 bases). From germline, CDR1 is SGHKS and CDR2 YYEKEE (reference sequence). Between the trimmed V and J ends, which lost 2 bases and 5 bases, there was a span of 7 bases. The CDR3 runs to 12 residues.

The chain recombines TRBV5-1 with TRBJ1-1; possible D gene TRBD1, 6 bases. Per germline, CDR1 SGHRS and CDR2 YFSETQ. The V gene lost 4 bases and the J gene lost 1 base, with 14 bases spanning the gap. This CDR3 has 15 amino acids. CDR3 bases: TGCGCCAGCAGCCCCTCTCCGGGACAGAACACTGAAGCTTTCTTT. Translating gives CASSPSPGQNTEAFF. The whole variable domain, filled in from reference TRBV5-1 and TRBJ1-1, reads KAGVTQTPRYLIKTRGQQVTLSCSPISGHRSVSWYQQTPGQGLQFLFEYFSETQRNKGNFPGRFSGRQFSNSRSEMNVSTLELGDSALYLCASSPSPGQNTEAFFGQGTRLTVV.

The genes are TRBV4-1 and TRBJ2-1, with D maybe TRBD2 (6 bases). This CDR3 is built from 15 residues. Trimming pared 0 bases from V and 6 bases from J, leaving 12 bases between. Germline-derived CDR1 and CDR2 are MGHRA and YSYEKL. The CDR3 DNA sequence: TGCGCCAGCAGCCAAGATCGAAATAGCGGCAATGAGCAGTTCTTC. Translating it yields CASSQDRNSGNEQFF.

The CDR3 protein is CASSRHRTQVDYGYTF. The CDR3 coding sequence is TGTGCCAGCAGCCGACACAGGACCCAGGTGGACTATGGCTACACCTTC. This chain joins TRBV7-9 and TRBJ1-2; D possibly corresponds to TRBD1 (5 bases). Germline values: CDR1 SEHNR, CDR2 FQNEAQ (reference sequence). This CDR3 has 16 residues. V lost 5 bases and J lost 3, with 19 bases in between.

This clonotype was counted a few times. V usage is TRBV7-9 and J usage is TRBJ2-1; 8 bases are shared with TRBD2. Germline V gives CDR1 SEHNR, CDR2 FQNEAQ (reference sequence). The CDR3 length is 16 residues. Trimming removed 5 bases from V and 0 bases from J; junction bases left unmatched: 6. CDR3 in amino acids: CASSPIAGSSYNEQFF. CDR3 nucleotides: TGTGCCAGCAGCCCAATAGCGGGGAGCTCCTACAATGAGCAGTTCTTC.

The chain recombines TRBV5-1 with TRBJ2-1, with 12 bases that match TRBD2. The V segment lost 4 bases and the J segment 7 bases; nucleotides outside the gene matches: 9. CDR1 and CDR2 from the germline V gene are SGHRS and YFSETQ. CDR3 length: 16 residues. The chain's CDR3 is CASSLAGGPLLNEQFF. The CDR3, as DNA: TGCGCCAGCAGCCTAGCGGGAGGGCCACTATTGAATGAGCAGTTCTTC.

This clonotype appeared a single time. The V call is TRBV11-2, the J call TRBJ1-2; 9 bases align to TRBD1. The germline CDR1 and CDR2 sequences are SGHAT and FQNNGV. The V segment lost 4 bases and the J segment 4 bases; nucleotides outside the gene matches: 16. This CDR3 region has 18 residues. CDR3 protein: CASSSYRDRAPTIYGYTF. As DNA, the CDR3 is TGTGCCAGCAGCTCATACCGGGACAGGGCACCGACTATCTATGGCTACACCTTC.

The V call is TRBV6-5, the J call TRBJ1-1; no definite D call. CDR1 MNHEY and CDR2 SVGAGI come from the germline V gene. CDR3 length equals 11 residues. Trimming cost V 4 bases and J 6 bases, with 6 bases left between them. The CDR3 spells CASSWIPEAFF. In DNA form, the CDR3 reads TGTGCCAGCAGTTGGATCCCTGAAGCTTTCTTT.

This clonotype was observed a handful of times. The V gene is TRBV19, the J gene TRBJ2-1; TRBD2 matches at 7 bases. The junction had 12 bases not matched to a gene; V was cut back by 3 bases and J by 1 base. CDR3 length: 18 amino acids. Germline CDR1 is LNHDA and CDR2 is SQIVND (reference sequence). The CDR3 region is CASSIGPAGTTSYNEQFF. Here the CDR3 DNA reads TGTGCCAGTAGTATCGGGCCAGCGGGAACTACATCCTACAATGAGCAGTTCTTC.

This clonotype was counted between two and nine times. The chain links TRBV7-2 to TRBJ2-5; weak D call: TRBD2 (6 bases). V gave up 2 bases and J gave up 4 bases, with 11 bases separating them. The CDR3 runs to 14 residues. Germline V gene data show CDR1 as SGHTA and CDR2 as FQGNSA. DNA of the CDR3: TGTGCCAGCAGCTTATGGGGGGTGGGAGAGACCCAGTACTTC. Translation gives CASSLWGVGETQYF.

CDR3 sequence: CASSVTSGRQETQYF. The CDR3 region has the DNA TGTGCCAGCAGCGTGACTAGCGGGCGCCAAGAGACCCAGTACTTC. The V and J genes are TRBV9 and TRBJ2-5, with 10 positions matching TRBD2. There are 15 residues in the CDR3. The germline V gene encodes CDR1 SGDLS and CDR2 YYNGEE. V lost 2 bases, J lost 1 base, and 2 bases stayed unmatched.

This clonotype was observed a handful of times. The chain recombines TRBV11-2 with TRBJ2-4, with TRBD2 identical over 9 bases. The CDR3 is 15 residues long. The ends lost 1 base at V and 5 bases at J; junction bases unmatched: 3. Germline V lookup: CDR1 SGHAT, CDR2 FQNNGV. As DNA, the CDR3 is TGTGCCAGCAGCTTAGCGGCGGGAGGGCAAAACATTCAGTACTTC. Translation gives CASSLAAGGQNIQYF. Variable domain in full (rest from reference TRBV11-2 and TRBJ2-4): EAGVAQSPRYKIIEKRQSVAFWCNPISGHATLYWYQQILGQGPKLLIQFQNNGVVDDSQLPKDRFSAERLKGVDSTLKIQPAKLEDSAVYLCASSLAAGGQNIQYFGAGTRLSVL.